The 10 T cell receptor beta chains given below trace back to one sample, sequenced in a study of blood T cell repertoires in COVID-19. Data came from immunoSEQ multiplex PCR; TCRdb stores just in-frame clones and leaves some out. The sample holds 400,000 to 550,000 clones; about 89% are singletons and the top ten take roughly 4%. Sequencing was performed on peripheral blood. Receptors originate from a woman aged 30 to 39 with acute or convalescent COVID-19.

As to this clone: A read error may account for a junction end that differs from germline. The rearrangement joins TRBV15 to TRBJ2-5, with a tentative D call TRBD2 (6 bases). The germline CDR1 and CDR2 sequences are LNHNV and YYDKDF (reference sequence). The CDR3 spans 16 residues. Here the CDR3 DNA reads TGTGCCACCAGCAGAGAAGGCAGGAGGGCACAAGGGACCCAGTACTTC. It codes for CATSREGRRAQGTQYF.

CDR3 DNA sequence: TGTGCCACCGCGACTTCTAGTCCGGAAAAACTGTTTTTT. Translation: CATATSSPEKLFF. This chain uses TRBV12-3 or TRBV12-4 with TRBJ1-4; no clear D gene. The CDR3 loop spans 13 amino acids. With 10 bases removed from V and 8 bases from J, the gap between germline ends came to 17 bases.

The chain carries TRBV5-4 and TRBJ1-5; D call uncertain. Germline values: CDR1 SGHNT, CDR2 YYREEE (reference sequence). This CDR3 has 15 amino acids. V was shortened by 0 bases and J by 5 bases, with 12 bases between the two germline ends. CDR3 sequence (DNA): TGTGCCAGCAGCTTGGGTCCCGAGGCGCATCAGCCCCAGCATTTT. Protein: CASSLGPEAHQPQHF.

This clone was observed a single time. This rearrangement joins TRBV11-2 to TRBJ2-7, with 7 bases matching TRBD1. Trimming cost V 4 bases and J 2 bases; bases outside gene matches: 5. Per the germline V gene, CDR1 is SGHAT and CDR2 is FQNNGV. CDR3 length: 14 residues. The CDR3 loop reads CASSSQGLPYEQYF. CDR3 sequence (DNA): TGTGCCAGCAGCTCACAGGGGTTACCCTACGAGCAGTACTTC.

This clone was picked up a small number of times. This specimen includes other DNA sequences encoding the same CDR3. The V gene is TRBV14, the J gene TRBJ2-1; D gene unclear. Trimming took 1 base from V and 9 from J, leaving 4 bases between them. Germline V gives CDR1 SGHDN, CDR2 FVKESK. The CDR3 is 11 amino acids. CDR3 DNA sequence: TGTGCCAGCAGCCAAGTTCGTGAGCAGTTCTTC. Translating gives CASSQVREQFF. Filled out from reference TRBV14 and TRBJ2-1, the complete variable domain reads EAGVTQFPSHSVIEKGQTVTLRCDPISGHDNLYWYRRVMGKEIKFLLHFVKESKQDESGMPNNRFLAERTGGTYSTLKVQPAELEDSGVYFCASSQVREQFFGPGTRLTVL.

A note on this clone: Other DNA sequences in this sample translate to the same CDR3. The chain links TRBV5-1 to TRBJ2-3; possible D gene TRBD1, 6 bases. The CDR3 is 14 amino acids. The V gene lost 0 bases and the J gene lost 3 bases, with 8 bases spanning the gap. CDR1 and CDR2 from the germline V gene are SGHRS and YFSETQ. The CDR3 sequence: CASSLGTVTDTQYF. The CDR3 DNA reads as TGCGCCAGCAGCTTGGGGACAGTTACAGATACGCAGTATTTT. The full variable domain, with the rest looked up from reference TRBV5-1 and TRBJ2-3, is KAGVTQTPRYLIKTRGQQVTLSCSPISGHRSVSWYQQTPGQGLQFLFEYFSETQRNKGNFPGRFSGRQFSNSRSEMNVSTLELGDSALYLCASSLGTVTDTQYFGPGTRLTVL.

This rearrangement joins TRBV15 to TRBJ2-7, with TRBD2 as a possible D gene (7 bases). The CDR3 is made up of 15 amino acids. CDR1 LNHNV and CDR2 YYDKDF come from the germline V gene (reference sequence). Trimming took 0 bases from V and 7 from J, leaving 16 bases between them. CDR3 coding DNA: TGTGCCACCAGCAGAGATATGGGGGGGGCGAGGGAGCAGTACTTC. Translating it yields CATSRDMGGAREQYF.

The V and J genes are TRBV2 and TRBJ1-1; TRBD1 might be the D (6 bases). V dropped 2 bases and J dropped 5 bases, with 9 bases sitting between them. The CDR3 is made up of 13 amino acids. The germline gives CDR1 SNHLY, CDR2 FYNNEI. This CDR3 reads CASSETQGTEAFF. CDR3 coding DNA: TGTGCCAGCAGTGAAACTCAGGGGACTGAAGCTTTCTTT.

Regarding this clone: One junction end does not reproduce the germline sequence, and a read error may be involved. This chain uses TRBV28 with TRBJ2-2, with 7 bases fitting TRBD1. Germline V lookup: CDR1 MDHEN, CDR2 SYDVKM. This CDR3 has 15 amino acids. The CDR3, as DNA: TGTGCCAGCAGTCTATGGACAGGCAACACCGGGGAGCTGTTTTTT. This sequence encodes CASSLWTGNTGELFF.

The chain joins TRBV2 to TRBJ2-7, with TRBD1 identical over 8 bases. The CDR3 is 17 amino acids. V dropped 5 bases and J dropped 7; count of bases not matched to a gene: 19. Looked up from germline, CDR1 is SNHLY and CDR2 is FYNNEI. CDR3 residues: CASSTNPDRVNVGEQYF. CDR3 sequence (DNA): TGTGCCAGCAGTACTAATCCGGACAGGGTCAACGTTGGGGAGCAGTACTTC.